A selection of T cell receptor beta chains follows, all from one sample in a study of cytomegalovirus exposure and HLA in healthy donors. Here immunoSEQ multiplex PCR was the method, and the copy in TCRdb shows in-frame clones only, minus some. The sample records under 150,000 clones, 81% being singletons. The sample comprised PBMCs. The origin of the receptors is a man between 18 and 35 years old in good health and CMV-seronegative. The CDR3 runs from the conserved cysteine through the conserved F or W. The order of the fields is clone size, J gene, D gene, V gene, CDR3 DNA, CDR3 protein. The D gene is left open where the match is weak. The size of a clone is reported for some rows only, either as once, few or many, or as a class for expanded clones.

>NA|TRBJ2-1|NA|TRBV7-8
TGTGCCAGCAGTTGGGCGGGCCCAGGGGCCTACAATGAGCAGTTCTTC
CASSWAGPGAYNEQFF
>NA|TRBJ1-4|NA|TRBV28
TGTGCCAGCAGTCCGATCAGGGTTGACGGTGAAAAACTGTTTTTT
CASSPIRVDGEKLFF
>NA|TRBJ1-6|NA|TRBV5-6
TGTGCCAGCAGCTTGACCGGTTCACCCCTCCACTTT
CASSLTGSPLHF
>NA|TRBJ1-1|NA|TRBV9
TGTGCCAGCAGCGTAGCATCGAACACTGAAGCTTTCTTT
CASSVASNTEAFF
>NA|TRBJ2-7|TRBD1|TRBV5-1
TGCGCCAGCAGCTTGAGCCCGGGACAGGGTACCTACGAGCAGTACTTC
CASSLSPGQGTYEQYF
>NA|TRBJ1-5|NA|TRBV7-2
TGTGCCAGCAGCTTAGTGGTTAGGGGGAGCAATCAGCCCCAGCATTTT
CASSLVVRGSNQPQHF
>few|TRBJ1-1|NA|TRBV7-9
TGTGCCAGCAGCTCCCCCCGGGGTTTAAACACTGAAGCTTTCTTT
CASSSPRGLNTEAFF
>once|TRBJ1-1|NA|TRBV7-8
TGTGCCAGCAGCCCAGGGGTTTTGATGAACACTGAAGCTTTCTTT
CASSPGVLMNTEAFF
>NA|TRBJ1-2|NA|TRBV20-1
TGCAGTGCTCTAACAGAACCTGGCTACACCTTC
CSALTEPGYTF
>NA|TRBJ2-7|TRBD1|TRBV30
TGTGCCTGGAGTGCCATCTCCCGGGACAGGGGGCCTTACGAGCAGTACTTC
CAWSAISRDRGPYEQYF
>NA|TRBJ2-3|TRBD2|TRBV5-4
TGTGCCAGCAGCTTGGCGTCCGGACTAGCTAGCACAGATACGCAGTATTTT
CASSLASGLASTDTQYF
>NA|TRBJ2-5|NA|TRBV5-4
TGTGCCAGCGCTGAATGGGACAATAGGAGAGGGGAGACCCAGTACTTC
CASAEWDNRRGETQYF
>once|TRBJ2-1|NA|TRBV5-1
TGCGCCAGCAGCTCGGACGGGAGCTCCTACAATGAGCAGTTCTTC
CASSSDGSSYNEQFF
>few|TRBJ2-5|NA|TRBV29-1
TGCAGCGTTGAGGAAGGCGGCCGGGTTCCGGAGACCCAGTACTTC
CSVEEGGRVPETQYF
>once|TRBJ2-1|TRBD1|TRBV6-5
TGTGCCAGCAGGCTAAACAGGGGATCTTACAATGAGCAGTTCTTC
CASRLNRGSYNEQFF
>NA|TRBJ1-2|TRBD1|TRBV6-6
TGTGCCAGCAGTAAAACCGGGACAGGGAAGAATGGCTACACCTTC
CASSKTGTGKNGYTF
>NA|TRBJ2-1|TRBD1|TRBV27
TGTGCCAGCAGCCAAGGGACAGCCTTCAATGAGCAGTTCTTC
CASSQGTAFNEQFF
>NA|TRBJ1-5|TRBD1|TRBV9
TGTGCCAGCAGCGGAGGGGGACAGGGGGGGGAGAATAGCAATCAGCCCCAGCATTTT
CASSGGGQGGENSNQPQHF